What follows are 14 T cell receptor beta chains derived from one specimen sequenced in a study of control samples from healthy donors and cancer patients. The protocol was immunoSEQ multiplex PCR, while the TCRdb copy is restricted to in-frame clones and leaves out a portion. The sample comprises 170,000 or so clones, roughly 94% of which are singletons, and over 1.3% rests with the top ten. Sequenced sample: blood. All receptors derive from a woman aged 18-29 years in good health.

This clone occurred once. This sequence joins TRBV19 and TRBJ1-5; D remains unclear. Germline-derived CDR1 and CDR2 are LNHDA and SQIVND (reference sequence). There are 15 residues in the CDR3. Deletions cut 5 bases from V and 0 bases from J, with 11 bases between. CDR3 DNA sequence: TGTGCCAGTAGTCTCCGGACGGATAGCAATCAGCCCCAGCATTTT. Its translation: CASSLRTDSNQPQHF.

The chain couples TRBV7-2 to TRBJ2-7, with 8 nucleotides matching TRBD1. The V and J ends lost 7 bases and 2 bases, in that order; junction bases with no gene match: 4. Germline V lookup: CDR1 SGHTA, CDR2 FQGNSA. The CDR3 covers 13 residues. CDR3 region: CASNLQGAYEQYF. The CDR3 DNA sequence: TGTGCCAGCAACCTACAGGGGGCCTACGAGCAGTACTTC.

The CDR3 sequence: CASSYYPGSQGNTIYF. CDR3 bases: TGTGCCAGCAGTTACTACCCAGGGAGCCAAGGAAACACCATATATTTT. The chain recombines TRBV6-6 with TRBJ1-3; D might be TRBD1 (5 bases). Between the trimmed V and J ends, which lost 1 base and 4 bases, there was a span of 14 bases. Per the germline V gene, CDR1 is MNHNY and CDR2 is SVGAGI (reference sequence). The CDR3 is 16 amino acids.

The chain carries TRBV5-1 and TRBJ2-7; D may be TRBD1 (5 bases). The ends were cut back, 0 bases at V and 1 base at J, with 11 bases in the middle. CDR1 is SGHRS and CDR2 is YFSETQ in the germline V gene. The CDR3 is 15 residues long. CDR3 DNA sequence: TGCGCCAGCAGCTTGGCGGCAGGGATATCCTACGAGCAGTACTTC. It translates to CASSLAAGISYEQYF.

The genes are TRBV14 and TRBJ2-2, with a tentative D call TRBD2 (5 bases). The CDR3 contains 18 residues. Per the germline V gene, CDR1 is SGHDN and CDR2 is FVKESK. Deletions cut 1 base from V and 3 bases from J, with 18 bases between. The CDR3 DNA sequence: TGTGCCAGCAGCCAAGTAGGCGCCAGTGCGGAGGACACCGGGGAGCTGTTTTTT. Protein sequence: CASSQVGASAEDTGELFF.

The chain has TRBV2 and TRBJ1-4, with 11 bases that match TRBD1. Unmatched junction bases numbered 3, after V lost 4 bases and J lost 8 bases. The germline V gene encodes CDR1 SNHLY and CDR2 FYNNEI. The CDR3 is made up of 14 amino acids. CDR3 DNA: TGTGCCAGCAGTGTGGGACAGGGGGTCGAAAAACTGTTTTTT. Protein: CASSVGQGVEKLFF.

This chain links TRBV27 with TRBJ1-2; D is unclear. Germline CDR1 and CDR2: MNHEY and SMNVEV (reference sequence). The CDR3 totals 15 residues. V was clipped by 0 bases and J by 1 base, with 9 bases between them. The CDR3 bases are TGTGCCAGCAGTTTATCAGCTCAGCTTAACTATGGCTACACCTTC. Protein: CASSLSAQLNYGYTF.

The chain has TRBV5-1 and TRBJ2-5; a possible D gene is TRBD2 (6 bases). The CDR3 is 14 residues long. Between the trimmed V and J ends, which lost 0 bases and 5 bases, there was a span of 11 bases. CDR1 and CDR2 (germline): SGHRS, YFSETQ. CDR3 sequence: CASSLDSGGETQYF. The CDR3 DNA follows: TGCGCCAGCAGCTTGGACTCTGGAGGGGAGACCCAGTACTTC.

This clone was observed a few times. The gene calls are TRBV18 and TRBJ2-7; 7 bases align to TRBD1. Germline V gives CDR1 KGHSH, CDR2 LQKENI. V gave up 6 bases and J gave up 6 bases; unmatched junction bases: 5. The CDR3 contains 12 residues. The CDR3 region is CASSFDRVEQYF. The CDR3 DNA follows: TGTGCCAGCTCGTTTGACAGGGTCGAGCAGTACTTC.

The chain has TRBV19 and TRBJ1-6; 7 nucleotides align to TRBD1. The CDR3 is 12 residues long. The V gene end was trimmed by 4 bases and the J gene end by 9 bases; junction bases not matched to a gene: 0. In germline, CDR1 is LNHDA, CDR2 SQIVND (reference sequence). The chain's CDR3 is CASSTGGSPLHF. The CDR3 coding sequence is TGTGCCAGTAGTACAGGGGGTTCACCCCTCCACTTT.

The chain is built from TRBV28 and TRBJ2-1; 8 bases agree with TRBD1. This CDR3 contains 14 residues. The V segment lost 9 bases and the J segment 6 bases; nucleotides outside the gene matches: 10. Germline CDR1 MDHEN, CDR2 SYDVKM. CDR3 nucleotides: TGTGCCAGTTTGACAGGGGACTTCTCCAATGAGCAGTTCTTC. It specifies CASLTGDFSNEQFF.

The chain has TRBV10-1 and TRBJ2-7, with 10 bases lining up with TRBD1. Per the germline V gene, CDR1 is WNHNN and CDR2 is SYGVQD (reference sequence). V shed 2 bases, J shed 5 bases, and the junction held 6 bases outside the gene matches. The CDR3 contains 15 residues. CDR3 coding DNA: TGCGCCAGCAGTGAGAGGACAGGGGGGAAAGACGAGCAGTACTTC. It is translated as CASSERTGGKDEQYF.

This clone was seen a handful of times. The V call is TRBV4-1, the J call TRBJ1-1; D is uncertain. Germline CDR1 reads MGHRA; CDR2 reads YSYEKL. The germline V and J ends were trimmed by 1 base and 0 bases, with 9 bases remaining between them. The CDR3 spans 15 residues. The CDR3 nucleotides are TGCGCCAGCAGCCAAGTGAGGGCGGTGAACACTGAAGCTTTCTTT. Residues: CASSQVRAVNTEAFF.

This chain uses TRBV10-3 with TRBJ1-2, with unresolved D. The CDR3 consists of 13 residues. Germline CDR1 and CDR2: ENHRY and SYGVKD. V lost 4 bases to trimming and J lost 3 bases, with 9 bases between them. The CDR3: CAISAEGYYGYTF. CDR3 coding DNA: TGTGCCATCAGTGCCGAGGGCTACTATGGCTACACCTTC.